The T cell receptor beta chain under discussion was sequenced for a study of beta chain features in type 1 diabetes. Notes on the study in general: All four CD4+ subsets of Type 1 diabetes patients contained TCRB CDR3s that were moderately but significantly shorter.

This clone has only a few counts. Its specificity is unknown. CDR1 and CDR2 from the germline V gene are LNHDA and SQIVND (reference sequence). The CDR3 has 14 residues. V was clipped by 5 bases and J by 4 bases; unmatched bases: 2. What was sequenced were expressed TCRB transcripts, since all of the isolated RNA had been reverse transcribed. Produced via immunoSEQ multiplex PCR; TCRdb's table is partial and in-frame only. The sample includes around 100,000 clones, 25% to 35% of them seen just once. The chain uses TRBV19 and TRBJ1-5; 10 nucleotides match TRBD1. The receptor comes from a young woman with type 1 diabetes. Sequencing was done on a sample of central memory CD4+ T cells from blood. The CDR3 region has the DNA TGTGCCAGTAGTCCGGGACAGGGGAATCAGCCCCAGCATTTT. Protein product: CASSPGQGNQPQHF.